This T cell receptor beta chain was profiled in a study of breast tumors, draining lymph nodes, adjacent tissues. TCRdb reprocessed the multiplex PCR reads with MiXCR, giving one entry per CDR3 protein. The data show about 89,000 distinct CDR3 sequences, around 29% seen once. Looked up from germline, CDR1 is MNHNS and CDR2 is SASEGT. Between the trimmed V and J ends, which lost 6 bases and 2 bases, there was a span of 10 bases. This CDR3 has 13 residues. This clonotype showed up many times. The antigen remains unidentified. Samples came from axillary lymph nodes draining the breast cancer. Study results and limitations: That most tumor T cells come from lymph nodes remained unproven.

This rearrangement joins TRBV6-1 to TRBJ1-2, with D unclear. The sequence was collected from a female donor with breast cancer. Some clones in this sample may be carry-over from other donors' samples. The sample comprised axillary lymph node tissue. For the CDR3, the DNA is TGTGCCAGCAGAACGGGTGAAAACTATGGCTACACCTTC. Translating gives CASRTGENYGYTF.